The next 10 T cell receptor beta chains were all read from a single sample in a study of cytomegalovirus exposure and HLA in healthy donors. Some clones are missing from TCRdb's copy, which holds only in-frame ones; the method was immunoSEQ multiplex PCR. The table includes about 130,000 clones, 89% detected once. Sequenced input: PBMCs. These receptors originate from a woman aged 18-29 years in good health and CMV-seropositive.

The J gene is TRBJ1-2, the V gene TRBV11-2; D gene uncertain. This CDR3 contains 15 residues. From germline, CDR1 is SGHAT and CDR2 FQNNGV. Between the trimmed V and J ends, which lost 5 bases and 7 bases, there was a span of 20 bases. The CDR3 spells CASSSLREGSLGYTF. The CDR3 region has the DNA TGTGCCAGCAGCAGCTTAAGGGAGGGTAGCCTTGGCTACACCTTC.

The V call is TRBV25-1, the J call TRBJ1-2, with TRBD1 matching 7 bases. Per the germline V gene, CDR1 is MGHDK and CDR2 is SYGVNS. V was clipped by 8 bases and J by 4 bases; unmatched bases: 10. CDR3 length equals 14 residues. The chain's CDR3 is CASQKQQGSYGYTF. CDR3 nucleotides: TGTGCCAGCCAGAAACAACAGGGGAGCTATGGCTACACCTTC.

The chain links TRBV9 to TRBJ2-3, with TRBD1 matching over 7 bases. CDR3 size: 14 residues. V trimming: 2 bases; J trimming: 5 bases; junction bases outside the gene matches: 5. The germline V gene has CDR1 SGDLS and CDR2 YYNGEE. The CDR3 sequence: CASSVSGQRDTQYF. CDR3 in DNA: TGTGCCAGCAGCGTGTCGGGACAGCGAGATACGCAGTATTTT.

The chain couples TRBV11-2 to TRBJ2-2; TRBD2 aligns across 8 bases. The CDR3 is 16 residues long. Germline V CDR1 and CDR2: SGHAT, FQNNGV. V shed 6 bases and J 5 bases; nucleotides not matched to a gene: 11. CDR3 DNA sequence: TGTGCCAGCAGATACCCTTGGGCGGGGGGAACCGGGGAGCTGTTTTTT. Amino acids: CASRYPWAGGTGELFF.

The rearrangement uses TRBV27 and TRBJ1-1; D perhaps matches TRBD1 (5 bases). Germline loops: CDR1 MNHEY, CDR2 SMNVEV (reference sequence). The CDR3 is 12 residues long. Trimming shortened V by 6 bases and J by 5 bases, and 10 bases separated the two germline ends. The CDR3 reads CASRRRGTEAFF. CDR3 bases: TGTGCCAGCAGGCGGCGGGGGACTGAAGCTTTCTTT.

This clone was found once. V is TRBV18 and J is TRBJ2-7; D is perhaps TRBD2 (6 bases). Trimming removed 2 bases from V and 2 bases from J, with 10 bases in between. Looked up from germline, CDR1 is KGHSH and CDR2 is LQKENI. The CDR3 totals 14 residues. CDR3 region: CASSPAEGPYEQYF. As DNA, the CDR3 is TGTGCCAGCTCACCAGCGGAGGGGCCCTACGAGCAGTACTTC.

The V and J genes are TRBV28 and TRBJ2-7; possible D gene TRBD1, 5 bases. Germline loops: CDR1 MDHEN, CDR2 SYDVKM. The V end lost 5 bases, the J end lost 3 bases, and 20 bases lay between the germline ends. The CDR3 runs to 16 residues. CDR3 amino acids: CASSPHRGKEGYEQYF. Written as DNA, the CDR3 is TGTGCCAGCAGTCCCCATAGGGGCAAAGAAGGCTACGAGCAGTACTTC.

The V gene is TRBV25-1, the J gene TRBJ1-4; tentative D call: TRBD1 (5 bases). Trimming took 6 bases from V and 7 from J, leaving 15 bases between them. CDR1 is MGHDK and CDR2 is SYGVNS in the germline V gene. This CDR3 region has 14 residues. CDR3 in DNA: TGTGCCAGCAGGAATCAGGGAAACGGTGAAAAACTGTTTTTT. Translated, it gives CASRNQGNGEKLFF.

V gene TRBV11-2 combines with J gene TRBJ1-1, with 8 bases lining up with TRBD1. Per the germline V gene, CDR1 is SGHAT and CDR2 is FQNNGV. CDR3 size: 17 residues. Trimming removed 3 bases from V and 3 bases from J; junction bases left unmatched: 12. The CDR3 DNA reads TGTGCCAGCAGCTTGCAGACAGGGGATCCTAAGGACACTGAAGCTTTCTTT. This encodes CASSLQTGDPKDTEAFF.

This chain uses TRBV29-1 with TRBJ1-2; no reliable D call. V was pared by 4 bases and J by 10 bases, with 19 bases between. From germline, CDR1 is SQVTM and CDR2 ANQGSEA. The CDR3 contains 13 residues. CDR3 amino acids: CSVGPGSIAFYTF. For the CDR3, the DNA is TGCAGCGTTGGCCCGGGGTCGATCGCATTCTACACCTTC.